The source of this T cell receptor (beta chain) is a study of blood T cell repertoires in COVID-19. Authors' processing steps: Reference gene primers were amplified, and this amplification served to estimate nucleated cell counts. Sequencing used immunoSEQ multiplex PCR; TCRdb keeps in-frame clones, though not all of them. V and J calls and clone size come straight from that table; D and trimming were deduced from the DNA. This sample yields under 200,000 clones, of which roughly nine tenths are seen a single time; about 22% belongs to the top ten. Per the germline V gene, CDR1 is SNHLY and CDR2 is FYNNEI. The CDR3 is 14 amino acids. After removal of 4 bases from V and 5 bases from J, the junction contained 6 bases not matched to a gene.

The sequencing sample was made of peripheral blood. The chain uses TRBV2 and TRBJ2-5; 8 nucleotides align to TRBD1. The TCR comes from a man aged 60 to 75 with active or convalescent COVID-19. In nucleotides, the CDR3 is TGTGCCAGCAGTGGTTGGACAGGGATGGAGACCCAGTACTTC. It translates to CASSGWTGMETQYF.